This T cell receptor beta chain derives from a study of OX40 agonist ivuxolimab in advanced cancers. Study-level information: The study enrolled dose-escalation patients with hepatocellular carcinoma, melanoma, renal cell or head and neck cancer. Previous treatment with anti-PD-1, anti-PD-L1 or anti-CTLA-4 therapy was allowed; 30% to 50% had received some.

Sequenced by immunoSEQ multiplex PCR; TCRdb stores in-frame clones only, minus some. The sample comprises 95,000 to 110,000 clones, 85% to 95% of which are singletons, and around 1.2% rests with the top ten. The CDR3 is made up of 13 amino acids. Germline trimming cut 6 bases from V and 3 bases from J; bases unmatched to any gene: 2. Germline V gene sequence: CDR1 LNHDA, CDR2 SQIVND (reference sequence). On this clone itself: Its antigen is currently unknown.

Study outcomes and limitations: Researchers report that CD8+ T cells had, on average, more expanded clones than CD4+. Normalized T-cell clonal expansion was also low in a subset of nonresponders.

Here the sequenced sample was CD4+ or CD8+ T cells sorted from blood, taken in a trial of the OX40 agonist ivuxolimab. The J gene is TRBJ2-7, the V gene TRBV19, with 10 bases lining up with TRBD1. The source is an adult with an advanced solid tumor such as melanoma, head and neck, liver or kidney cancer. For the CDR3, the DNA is TGTGCCAGTAGCCGGGACAGGGGCTACGAGCAGTACTTC. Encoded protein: CASSRDRGYEQYF.